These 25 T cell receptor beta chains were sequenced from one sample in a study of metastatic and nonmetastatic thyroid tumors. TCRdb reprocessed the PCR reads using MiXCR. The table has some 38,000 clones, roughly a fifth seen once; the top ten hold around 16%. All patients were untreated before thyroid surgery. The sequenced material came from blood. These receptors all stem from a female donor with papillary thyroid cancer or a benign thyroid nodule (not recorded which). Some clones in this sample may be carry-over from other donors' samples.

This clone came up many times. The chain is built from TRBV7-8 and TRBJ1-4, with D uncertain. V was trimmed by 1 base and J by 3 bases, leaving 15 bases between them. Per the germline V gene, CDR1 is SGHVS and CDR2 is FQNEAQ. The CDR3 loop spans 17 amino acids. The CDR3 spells CASSLEGSSWANEKLFF. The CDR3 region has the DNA TGTGCCAGCAGCTTAGAAGGCAGTTCCTGGGCTAATGAAAAACTGTTTTTT.

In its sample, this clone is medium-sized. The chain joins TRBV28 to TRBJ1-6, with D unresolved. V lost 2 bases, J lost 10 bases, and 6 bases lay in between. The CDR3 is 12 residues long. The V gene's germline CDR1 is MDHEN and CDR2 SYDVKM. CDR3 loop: CASSLIGSPLHF. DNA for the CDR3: TGTGCCAGCAGTTTAATTGGCTCACCCCTCCACTTT.

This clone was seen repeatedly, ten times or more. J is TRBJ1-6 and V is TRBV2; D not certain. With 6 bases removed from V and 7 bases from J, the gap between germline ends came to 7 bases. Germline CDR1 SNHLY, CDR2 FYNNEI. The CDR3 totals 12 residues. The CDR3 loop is CASRQQNSPLHF. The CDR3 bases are TGTGCCAGCAGACAGCAAAATTCACCCCTCCACTTT.

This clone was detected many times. The CDR3: CASSVNDEQFF. In nucleotides, the CDR3 is TGTGCCAGCAGCGTAAACGATGAGCAGTTCTTC. This sequence joins TRBV7-8 and TRBJ2-1; D is unresolved. Germline loops: CDR1 SGHVS, CDR2 FQNEAQ. The V gene lost 5 bases and the J gene lost 8 bases, with 7 bases spanning the gap. The CDR3 length is 11 residues. Variable domain in full (rest from reference TRBV7-8 and TRBJ2-1): GAGVSQSPRYKVAKRGQDVALRCDPISGHVSLFWYQQALGQGPEFLTYFQNEAQLDKSGLPSDRFFAERPEGSVSTLKIQRTQQEDSAVYLCASSVNDEQFFGPGTRLTVL.

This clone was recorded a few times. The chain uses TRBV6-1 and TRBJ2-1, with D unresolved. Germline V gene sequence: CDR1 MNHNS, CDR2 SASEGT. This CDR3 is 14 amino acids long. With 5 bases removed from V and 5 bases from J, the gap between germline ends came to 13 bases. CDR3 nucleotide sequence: TGTGCCAGCAGTATTGGTAGCCTCGACAATGAGCAGTTCTTC. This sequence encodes CASSIGSLDNEQFF.

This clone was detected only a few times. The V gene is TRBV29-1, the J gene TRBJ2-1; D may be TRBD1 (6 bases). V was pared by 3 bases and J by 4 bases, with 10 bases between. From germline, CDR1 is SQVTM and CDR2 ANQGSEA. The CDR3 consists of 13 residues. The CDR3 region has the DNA TGCAGCGTTGAGGGGACAAAATACAATGAGCAGTTCTTC. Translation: CSVEGTKYNEQFF.

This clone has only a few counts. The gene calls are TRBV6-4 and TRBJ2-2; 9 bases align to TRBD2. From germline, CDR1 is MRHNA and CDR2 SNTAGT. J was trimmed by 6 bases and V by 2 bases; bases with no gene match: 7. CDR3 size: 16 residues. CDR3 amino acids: CASSDGREGPAGELFF. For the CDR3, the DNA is TGTGCCAGCAGTGACGGGCGGGAGGGCCCGGCCGGGGAGCTGTTTTTT.

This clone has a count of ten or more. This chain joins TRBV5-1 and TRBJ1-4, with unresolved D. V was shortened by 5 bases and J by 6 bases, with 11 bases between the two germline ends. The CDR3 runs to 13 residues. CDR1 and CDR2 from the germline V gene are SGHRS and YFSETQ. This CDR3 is CASRSEGYEKLFF. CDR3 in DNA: TGCGCCAGCAGGAGCGAAGGATATGAAAAACTGTTTTTT.

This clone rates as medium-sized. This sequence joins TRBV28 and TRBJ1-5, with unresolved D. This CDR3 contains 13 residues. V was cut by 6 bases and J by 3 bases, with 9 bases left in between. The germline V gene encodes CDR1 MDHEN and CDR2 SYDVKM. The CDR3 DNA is TGTGCCAGCAGCTTGGGTGCCAATCAGCCCCAGCATTTT. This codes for CASSLGANQPQHF.

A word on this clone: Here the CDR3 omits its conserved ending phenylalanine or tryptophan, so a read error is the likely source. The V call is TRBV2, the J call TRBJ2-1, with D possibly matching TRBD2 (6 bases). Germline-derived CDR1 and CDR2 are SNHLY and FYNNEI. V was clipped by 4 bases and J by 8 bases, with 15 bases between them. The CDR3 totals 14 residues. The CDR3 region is CASSGGATRDEQFS. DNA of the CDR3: TGTGCCAGCAGTGGCGGGGCAACACGAGATGAGCAGTTCTCC.

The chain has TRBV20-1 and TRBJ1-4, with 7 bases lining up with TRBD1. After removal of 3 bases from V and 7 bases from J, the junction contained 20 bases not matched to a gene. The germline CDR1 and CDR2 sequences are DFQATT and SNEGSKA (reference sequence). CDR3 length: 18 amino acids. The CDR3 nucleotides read TGCAGTGCTAGGGGGGACTCCGGGACAGCTTCTGAGGGTGAAAAACTGTTTTTT. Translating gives CSARGDSGTASEGEKLFF.

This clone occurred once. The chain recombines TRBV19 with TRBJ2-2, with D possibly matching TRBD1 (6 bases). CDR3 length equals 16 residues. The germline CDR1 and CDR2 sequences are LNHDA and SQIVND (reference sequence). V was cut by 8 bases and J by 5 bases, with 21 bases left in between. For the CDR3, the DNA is TGTGCCAGTCCGCGTACAGGGTGCAGGGGTACCGGGGAGCTGTTTTTT. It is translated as CASPRTGCRGTGELFF.

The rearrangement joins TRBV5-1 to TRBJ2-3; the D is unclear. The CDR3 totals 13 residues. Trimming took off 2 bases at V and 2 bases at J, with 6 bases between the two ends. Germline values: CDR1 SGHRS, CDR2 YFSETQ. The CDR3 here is CASSFAATDTQYF. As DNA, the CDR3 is TGCGCCAGCAGCTTTGCTGCCACAGATACGCAGTATTTT.

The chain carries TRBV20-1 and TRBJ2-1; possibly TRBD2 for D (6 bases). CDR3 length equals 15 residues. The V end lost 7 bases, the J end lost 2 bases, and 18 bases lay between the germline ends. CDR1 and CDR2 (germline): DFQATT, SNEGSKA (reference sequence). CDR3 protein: CSVGGTAPPYNEQFF. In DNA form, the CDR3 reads TGCAGTGTTGGAGGGACCGCACCCCCCTACAATGAGCAGTTCTTC.

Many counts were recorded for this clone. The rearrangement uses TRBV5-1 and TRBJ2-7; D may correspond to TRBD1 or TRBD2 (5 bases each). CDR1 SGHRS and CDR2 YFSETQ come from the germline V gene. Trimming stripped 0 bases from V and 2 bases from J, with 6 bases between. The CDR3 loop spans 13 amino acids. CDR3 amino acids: CASSLGGTYEQYF. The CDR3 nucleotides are TGCGCCAGCAGCTTGGGGGGGACCTACGAGCAGTACTTC.

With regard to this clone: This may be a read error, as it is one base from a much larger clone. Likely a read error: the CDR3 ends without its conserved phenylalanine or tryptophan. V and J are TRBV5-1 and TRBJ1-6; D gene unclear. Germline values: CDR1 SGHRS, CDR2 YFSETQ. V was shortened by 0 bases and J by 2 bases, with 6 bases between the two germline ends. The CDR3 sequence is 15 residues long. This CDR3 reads CASSLGGPYNSPLHL. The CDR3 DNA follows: TGCGCCAGCAGCTTGGGAGGACCCTATAATTCACCCCTCCACCTT.

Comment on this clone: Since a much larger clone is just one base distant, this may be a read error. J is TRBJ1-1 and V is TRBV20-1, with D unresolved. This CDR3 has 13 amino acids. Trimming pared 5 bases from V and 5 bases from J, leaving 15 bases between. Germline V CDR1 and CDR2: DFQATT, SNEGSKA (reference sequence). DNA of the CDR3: TGCAGTGCTGCGGGAGGGAGGGAAACTGAAGCTTTCTTT. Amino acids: CSAAGGRETEAFF.

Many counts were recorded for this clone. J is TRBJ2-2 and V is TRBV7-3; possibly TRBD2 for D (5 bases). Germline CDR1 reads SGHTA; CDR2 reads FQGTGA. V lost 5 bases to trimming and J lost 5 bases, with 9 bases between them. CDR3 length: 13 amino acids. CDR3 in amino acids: CASSLQRTGELFF. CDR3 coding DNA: TGTGCCAGCAGCCTCCAGCGGACCGGGGAGCTGTTTTTT.

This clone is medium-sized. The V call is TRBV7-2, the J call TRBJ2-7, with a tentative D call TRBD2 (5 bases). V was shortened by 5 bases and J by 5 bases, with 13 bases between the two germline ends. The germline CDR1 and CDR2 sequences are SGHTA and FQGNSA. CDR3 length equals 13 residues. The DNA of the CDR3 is TGTGCCAGCAGCCCGGGGTGGGCGGACGAGCAGTACTTC. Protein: CASSPGWADEQYF. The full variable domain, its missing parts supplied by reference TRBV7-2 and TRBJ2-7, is GAGVSQSPSNKVTEKGKDVELRCDPISGHTALYWYRQSLGQGLEFLIYFQGNSAPDKSGLPSDRFSAERTGGSVSTLTIQRTQQEDSAVYLCASSPGWADEQYFGPGTRLTVT.

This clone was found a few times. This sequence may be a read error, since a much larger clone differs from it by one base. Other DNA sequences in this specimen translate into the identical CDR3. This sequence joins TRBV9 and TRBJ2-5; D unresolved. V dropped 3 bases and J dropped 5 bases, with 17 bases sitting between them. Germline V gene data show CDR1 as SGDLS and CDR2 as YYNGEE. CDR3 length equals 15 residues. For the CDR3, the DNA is TGTGCCAGCAGCGACGGGCTAGGTGGGTTGGAGACCCAGTACTTC. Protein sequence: CASSDGLGGLETQYF.

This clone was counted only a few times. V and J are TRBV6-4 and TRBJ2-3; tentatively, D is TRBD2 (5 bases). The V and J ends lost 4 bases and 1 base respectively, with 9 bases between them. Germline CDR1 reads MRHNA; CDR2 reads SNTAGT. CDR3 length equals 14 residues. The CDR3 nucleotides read TGTGCCAGCAGTGCCATCGGGGGCACAGATACGCAGTATTTT. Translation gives CASSAIGGTDTQYF.

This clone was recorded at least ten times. DNA of the CDR3: TGTGCCAGCTCACCGGGGCTGGTGAACACTGAAGCTTTCTTT. Translated: CASSPGLVNTEAFF. The chain combines TRBV18 with TRBJ1-1, with D possibly matching TRBD1 (5 bases). The CDR3 loop spans 14 amino acids. Germline V gives CDR1 KGHSH, CDR2 LQKENI. V was trimmed by 3 bases and J by 0 bases, leaving 8 bases between them. The entire variable domain, with the rest obtained from reference TRBV18 and TRBJ1-1, is as follows: NAGVMQNPRHLVRRRGQEARLRCSPMKGHSHVYWYRQLPEEGLKFMVYLQKENIIDESGMPKERFSAEFPKEGPSILRIQQVVRGDSAAYFCASSPGLVNTEAFFGQGTRLTVV.

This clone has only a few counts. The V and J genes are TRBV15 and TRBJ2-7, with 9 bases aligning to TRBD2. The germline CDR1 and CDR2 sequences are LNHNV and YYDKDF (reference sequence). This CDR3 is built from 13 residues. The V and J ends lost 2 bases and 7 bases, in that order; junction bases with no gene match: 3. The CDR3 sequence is CATSRIAGEEQYF. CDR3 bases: TGTGCCACCAGCAGAATAGCGGGAGAAGAGCAGTACTTC.

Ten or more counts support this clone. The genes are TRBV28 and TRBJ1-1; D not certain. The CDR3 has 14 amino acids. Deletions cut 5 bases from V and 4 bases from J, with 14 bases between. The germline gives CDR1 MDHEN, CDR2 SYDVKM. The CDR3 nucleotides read TGTGCCAGCAGTCCGACCCAACATCGCACTGAAGCTTTCTTT. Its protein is CASSPTQHRTEAFF.

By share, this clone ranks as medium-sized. CDR3 nucleotide sequence: TGTGCCACCAGCAGGGAAAACTTTAACTCCTACAATGAGCAGTTCTTC. This codes for CATSRENFNSYNEQFF. The chain links TRBV15 to TRBJ2-1, with D unclear. The CDR3 runs 16 residues. V lost 3 bases and J lost 0, with 12 bases in between. The germline gives CDR1 LNHNV, CDR2 YYDKDF (reference sequence).